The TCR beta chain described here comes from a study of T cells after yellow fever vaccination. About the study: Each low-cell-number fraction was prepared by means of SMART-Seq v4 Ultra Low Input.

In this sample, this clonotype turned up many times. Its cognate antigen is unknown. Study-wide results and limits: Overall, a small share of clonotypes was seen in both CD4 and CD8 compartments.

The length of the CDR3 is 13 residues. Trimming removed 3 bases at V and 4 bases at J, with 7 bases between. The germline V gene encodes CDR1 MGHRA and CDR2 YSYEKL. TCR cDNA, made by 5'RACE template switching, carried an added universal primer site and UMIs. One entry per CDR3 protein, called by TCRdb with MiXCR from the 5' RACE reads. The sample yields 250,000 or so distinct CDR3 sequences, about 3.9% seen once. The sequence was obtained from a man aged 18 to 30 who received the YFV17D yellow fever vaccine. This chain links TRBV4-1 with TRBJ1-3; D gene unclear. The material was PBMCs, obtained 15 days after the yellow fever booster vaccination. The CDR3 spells CASSQRRGNTIYF. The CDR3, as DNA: TGCGCCAGCAGCCAGCGACGGGGAAACACCATATATTTT.